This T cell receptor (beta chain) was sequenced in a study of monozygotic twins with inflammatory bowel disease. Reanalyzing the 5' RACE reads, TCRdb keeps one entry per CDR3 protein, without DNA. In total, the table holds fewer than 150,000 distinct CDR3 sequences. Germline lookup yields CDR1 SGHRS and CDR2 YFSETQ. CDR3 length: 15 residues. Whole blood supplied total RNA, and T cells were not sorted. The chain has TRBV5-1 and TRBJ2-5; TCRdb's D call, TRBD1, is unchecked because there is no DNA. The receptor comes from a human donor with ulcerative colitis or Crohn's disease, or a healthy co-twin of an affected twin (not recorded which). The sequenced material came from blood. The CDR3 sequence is CASSQRTGYQETQYF. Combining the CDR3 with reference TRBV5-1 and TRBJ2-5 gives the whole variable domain KAGVTQTPRYLIKTRGQQVTLSCSPISGHRSVSWYQQTPGQGLQFLFEYFSETQRNKGNFPGRFSGRQFSNSRSEMNVSTLELGDSALYLCASSQRTGYQETQYFGPGTRLLVL.